A single sample gave rise to the 29 T cell receptor beta chains below, sequenced in a study of identifying expanded T cells in peripheral blood. Generated by immunoSEQ multiplex PCR, the TCRdb table keeps only in-frame clones and is missing some. The sample shows about 100,000 clones, approximately 88% of them seen only once. Sequencing input: blood. The receptors were sampled from a person aged 18 to 75 in good health.

CDR3 bases: TGTGCCAGCAGCGTAGCAGGTCCTAGCTCCTACGAGCAGTACTTC. Amino acids: CASSVAGPSSYEQYF. V gene TRBV9 combines with J gene TRBJ2-7, with D uncertain. This CDR3 has 15 residues. Trimming took off 0 bases at V and 0 bases at J, with 10 bases between the two ends. The germline gives CDR1 SGDLS, CDR2 YYNGEE.

This chain uses TRBV4-1 with TRBJ2-3, with TRBD2 matching over 8 bases. Germline V CDR1 and CDR2: MGHRA, YSYEKL. There are 15 residues in the CDR3. V shed 5 bases and J 6 bases; nucleotides not matched to a gene: 10. The CDR3 sequence is CASSLTGGASDTQYF. For the CDR3, the DNA is TGCGCCAGCAGCTTGACGGGGGGGGCGTCGGATACGCAGTATTTT.

This chain connects TRBV9 to TRBJ1-1; D is uncertain. From germline, CDR1 is SGDLS and CDR2 YYNGEE. The CDR3 contains 15 residues. Trimming stripped 3 bases from V and 3 bases from J, with 15 bases between. The CDR3 DNA reads TGTGCCAGCAGCGCCGAGACATCTACCTACACTGAAGCTTTCTTT. It is translated as CASSAETSTYTEAFF.

The CDR3 bases are TGCGCCAGCAGTCACGTATCGTCCGGGAGGGCCTACCTGATCAGCTCCTACGAGCAGTACTTC. Protein sequence: CASSHVSSGRAYLISSYEQYF. V and J are TRBV5-1 and TRBJ2-7, with TRBD2 identical over 8 bases. This CDR3 comprises 21 residues. Germline values: CDR1 SGHRS, CDR2 YFSETQ. V was pared by 5 bases and J by 0 bases, with 25 bases of the junction left unmatched. The whole variable domain, filled in from reference TRBV5-1 and TRBJ2-7, reads KAGVTQTPRYLIKTRGQQVTLSCSPISGHRSVSWYQQTPGQGLQFLFEYFSETQRNKGNFPGRFSGRQFSNSRSEMNVSTLELGDSALYLCASSHVSSGRAYLISSYEQYFGPGTRLTVT.

For the CDR3, the DNA is TGTGCCAGCTATCCGGGACGGCTGAACACTGAAGCTTTCTTT. It codes for CASYPGRLNTEAFF. The V and J genes are TRBV6-6 and TRBJ1-1; D possibly corresponds to TRBD1 (5 bases). V shed 8 bases and J shed 0 bases, with 13 bases lying between them. Germline V gene sequence: CDR1 MNHNY, CDR2 SVGAGI (reference sequence). This CDR3 is built from 14 residues.

The chain recombines TRBV4-3 with TRBJ1-2; a weak D match, TRBD1 (5 bases). The CDR3 totals 15 residues. Looked up from germline, CDR1 is LGHNA and CDR2 is YSLEER. V lost 1 base, J lost 4 bases, and 13 bases lay in between. CDR3 amino acids: CASSQVTGGTYGYTF. The CDR3 coding sequence is TGCGCCAGCAGCCAAGTGACGGGGGGAACCTATGGCTACACCTTC.

Details on this clone: The same CDR3 arises from other DNA sequences in this sample as well. The rearrangement joins TRBV5-6 to TRBJ2-1; D is ambiguous. Trimming removed 0 bases at V and 4 bases at J, with 8 bases between. This CDR3 region has 14 residues. Germline V gives CDR1 SGHDT, CDR2 YYEEEE. In DNA form, the CDR3 reads TGTGCCAGCAGCTTGGGGGGTTCTTACAATGAGCAGTTCTTC. Translation: CASSLGGSYNEQFF.

The chain recombines TRBV27 with TRBJ2-1, with D perhaps TRBD2 (5 bases). The ends were cut back, 3 bases at V and 6 bases at J, with 9 bases in the middle. The germline V gene encodes CDR1 MNHEY and CDR2 SMNVEV (reference sequence). This CDR3 is 13 amino acids long. The CDR3 DNA reads as TGTGCCAGCAGTTTGTTGGGGAGCAATGAGCAGTTCTTC. Translating it yields CASSLLGSNEQFF.

The chain combines TRBV5-4 with TRBJ2-3; D is perhaps TRBD2 (5 bases). Germline CDR1 reads SGHNT; CDR2 reads YYREEE (reference sequence). The V and J ends lost 4 bases and 2 bases respectively, with 17 bases between them. CDR3 length equals 16 residues. CDR3 coding DNA: TGTGCCAGCAGCCACCCCCTTGGAGCGGCCACAGATACGCAGTATTTT. This encodes CASSHPLGAATDTQYF.

The rearrangement links TRBV10-3 to TRBJ1-1; unclear D gene. The V end was cut by 6 bases, the J end by 5 bases, with 7 bases between. The CDR3 has 11 amino acids. CDR1 and CDR2 from the germline V gene are ENHRY and SYGVKD. CDR3: CAISMSTEAFF. CDR3 DNA sequence: TGTGCCATCAGCATGAGTACTGAAGCTTTCTTT.

The chain uses TRBV6-5 and TRBJ1-2; 9 bases line up with TRBD1. Trimming removed 2 bases from V and 3 bases from J; junction bases left unmatched: 4. The germline V gene encodes CDR1 MNHEY and CDR2 SVGAGI. The CDR3 covers 15 residues. CDR3 DNA: TGTGCCAGCAGTTACGGGGGGGACAGGGACTATGGCTACACCTTC. Its translation: CASSYGGDRDYGYTF.

CDR3 amino acids: CASSQWTGVMNTEAFF. CDR3 nucleotide sequence: TGCGCCAGCAGTCAATGGACAGGTGTCATGAACACTGAAGCTTTCTTT. The chain combines TRBV23-1 with TRBJ1-1; 7 bases match TRBD1. TRBV23-1 is reported as an ORF; its role is uncertain. V lost 1 base and J lost 0; bases outside the gene matches: 5. The length of the CDR3 is 16 residues.

The chain links TRBV6-5 to TRBJ1-2, with 8 bases aligning to TRBD1. CDR1 is MNHEY, CDR2 SVGAGI, per germline. V lost 2 bases, J lost 10 bases, and 12 bases stayed unmatched. The CDR3 runs to 15 residues. In DNA, the CDR3 is TGTGCCAGCAGTTACCGCGGGACAGGCACCTTCCCCTACACCTTC. This translates into CASSYRGTGTFPYTF.

This rearrangement joins TRBV4-1 to TRBJ1-4; 7 bases align to TRBD1. The CDR3 length is 14 residues. Germline assignment: CDR1 MGHRA and CDR2 YSYEKL. The V segment lost 7 bases and the J segment 5 bases; nucleotides outside the gene matches: 7. The CDR3 reads CASMRQGENEKLFF. The CDR3 nucleotides read TGCGCCAGCATGCGACAGGGTGAAAATGAAAAACTGTTTTTT.

The rearrangement uses TRBV30 and TRBJ1-1, with 9 bases fitting TRBD1. The germline gives CDR1 GTSNPN, CDR2 SVGIG (reference sequence). V dropped 7 bases and J dropped 1; count of bases not matched to a gene: 7. The CDR3 runs 14 residues. The CDR3 spells CALSRDRANTEAFF. The CDR3 bases are TGTGCCTTATCCCGGGACAGGGCGAACACTGAAGCTTTCTTT.

This sequence joins TRBV10-3 and TRBJ2-3; 7 positions match TRBD2. J gave up 5 bases and V 11 bases, and 19 bases lay outside the gene matches. Per the germline V gene, CDR1 is ENHRY and CDR2 is SYGVKD. This CDR3 is 16 amino acids long. The CDR3, as DNA: TGTGCCGCGTCCACCCCGGCTAGCGGTAGGGTAGATACGCAGTATTTT. Its protein is CAASTPASGRVDTQYF.

The V and J genes are TRBV18 and TRBJ2-6; D uncertain. The CDR3 has 17 residues. Germline CDR1 and CDR2: KGHSH and LQKENI. V lost 3 bases, J lost 0 bases, and 12 bases lay in between. DNA of the CDR3: TGTGCCAGCTCACCGTTTCACGGCCCCTCTGGGGCCAACGTCCTGACTTTC. Its protein is CASSPFHGPSGANVLTF.

This chain joins TRBV16 and TRBJ1-1, with TRBD1 as a possible D gene (5 bases). V was pared by 0 bases and J by 9 bases, with 11 bases between. The CDR3 has 13 amino acids. Germline loops: CDR1 KGHSY, CDR2 FQNENV. CDR3 nucleotides: TGTGCCAGCAGCCAATCGGGGCGGGGCCAAGCTTTCTTT. The encoded protein is CASSQSGRGQAFF.

The V call is TRBV6-4, the J call TRBJ1-6, with 8 bases identical to TRBD1. J was trimmed by 8 bases and V by 7 bases; bases with no gene match: 16. CDR3 size: 17 residues. The germline CDR1 and CDR2 sequences are MRHNA and SNTAGT. Here the CDR3 reads CASTSTGRQGRDSPLHF. In DNA, the CDR3 is TGTGCCAGCACTTCGACCGGTCGACAGGGGAGGGATTCACCCCTCCACTTT.

V is TRBV7-8 and J is TRBJ1-4, with 10 bases that match TRBD1. Germline CDR1 reads SGHVS; CDR2 reads FQNEAQ. This CDR3 is built from 16 residues. With 0 bases clipped from V and 8 bases from J, the junction kept 6 bases outside the gene matches. The CDR3 loop is CASSLALTGGREKLFF. CDR3 nucleotide sequence: TGTGCCAGCAGCTTAGCGCTGACAGGGGGCAGAGAAAAACTGTTTTTT. Supplemented by reference TRBV7-8 and TRBJ1-4, the full variable domain reads GAGVSQSPRYKVAKRGQDVALRCDPISGHVSLFWYQQALGQGPEFLTYFQNEAQLDKSGLPSDRFFAERPEGSVSTLKIQRTQQEDSAVYLCASSLALTGGREKLFFGSGTQLSVL.

V gene TRBV4-2 combines with J gene TRBJ1-1; D gene ambiguous. Germline lookup yields CDR1 LGHNA and CDR2 YNFKEQ. With 3 bases removed from V and 2 bases from J, the gap between germline ends came to 7 bases. The CDR3 loop spans 13 amino acids. CDR3 protein: CASSHVRNTEAFF. CDR3 DNA: TGTGCCAGCAGCCATGTCCGAAACACTGAAGCTTTCTTT.

This chain uses TRBV18 with TRBJ2-5, with TRBD2 as a possible D gene (6 bases). The CDR3 has 14 amino acids. V lost 4 bases to trimming and J lost 4 bases, with 13 bases between them. CDR1 is KGHSH, CDR2 LQKENI, per germline. This chain's CDR3 is CASSRRDGGETQYF. In nucleotides, the CDR3 is TGTGCCAGCTCACGGAGGGACGGCGGAGAGACCCAGTACTTC.

The chain couples TRBV4-1 to TRBJ2-4; 7 bases agree with TRBD2. The CDR3 covers 16 residues. The trim removed 0 bases at V and 0 bases at J, leaving 2 bases unmatched. Germline V CDR1 and CDR2: MGHRA, YSYEKL. CDR3 protein: CASSQEGGVAKNIQYF. CDR3 coding DNA: TGCGCCAGCAGCCAAGAGGGGGGGGTAGCCAAAAACATTCAGTACTTC.

The chain links TRBV28 to TRBJ2-5; 12 bases fit TRBD1. The V and J ends lost 4 bases and 6 bases, in that order; junction bases with no gene match: 3. The germline CDR1 and CDR2 sequences are MDHEN and SYDVKM. CDR3 length: 14 amino acids. The CDR3 sequence: CASSWGTGGQTQYF. The CDR3 bases are TGTGCCAGCAGTTGGGGGACAGGGGGCCAGACCCAGTACTTC.

The chain uses TRBV5-1 and TRBJ1-1; no definite D call. V was trimmed by 4 bases and J by 1 base, leaving 11 bases between them. The length of the CDR3 is 14 residues. CDR1 and CDR2 from the germline V gene are SGHRS and YFSETQ. CDR3 nucleotide sequence: TGCGCCAGCAGCCCGGTTCTTGGGAACACTGAAGCTTTCTTT. Translation gives CASSPVLGNTEAFF. Combining the CDR3 with reference TRBV5-1 and TRBJ1-1 gives the whole variable domain KAGVTQTPRYLIKTRGQQVTLSCSPISGHRSVSWYQQTPGQGLQFLFEYFSETQRNKGNFPGRFSGRQFSNSRSEMNVSTLELGDSALYLCASSPVLGNTEAFFGQGTRLTVV.

This clone was found once. V gene TRBV6-1 combines with J gene TRBJ2-5, with 8 bases identical to TRBD2. The trim removed 4 bases at V and 3 bases at J, leaving 10 bases unmatched. Germline CDR1 reads MNHNS; CDR2 reads SASEGT. The CDR3 is 16 residues long. The CDR3 DNA is TGTGCCAGCAGTGCCCTTGTAGCGGGGCAAAAAGAGACCCAGTACTTC. Protein: CASSALVAGQKETQYF.

The V call is TRBV5-1, the J call TRBJ1-1; D not resolved. V was cut by 0 bases and J by 4 bases, with 19 bases left in between. Germline CDR1 SGHRS, CDR2 YFSETQ. This CDR3 spans 17 amino acids. CDR3 loop: CASSLVGGRQSGTEAFF. In DNA form, the CDR3 reads TGCGCCAGCAGCTTGGTGGGCGGCCGCCAAAGTGGCACTGAAGCTTTCTTT.

The genes are TRBV29-1 and TRBJ2-5; no definite D call. This CDR3 is built from 14 residues. CDR1 is SQVTM, CDR2 ANQGSEA, per germline. Trimming removed 6 bases from V and 7 bases from J, with 21 bases in between. For the CDR3, the DNA is TGCAGCGTACCACCTCCCGGAGCTTCGGTGACCCAGTACTTC. Its translation is CSVPPPGASVTQYF.

V gene TRBV13 combines with J gene TRBJ1-1, with TRBD1 matching 8 bases. This CDR3 has 17 residues. V gave up 0 bases and J gave up 2 bases; unmatched junction bases: 8. The germline V gene encodes CDR1 PRHDT and CDR2 FYEKMQ (reference sequence). The CDR3 DNA sequence: TGTGCCAGCAGCTTAGGACGGCGGACAGGGCTTAACACTGAAGCTTTCTTT. Amino acid sequence: CASSLGRRTGLNTEAFF.